The 8 T cell receptor beta chains presented below share a single source sample, sequenced in a study of blood T cell repertoires in COVID-19. Clones were read by immunoSEQ multiplex PCR, and TCRdb kept only the in-frame ones, dropping some. The sample shows some 120,000 clones, approximately 87% of them seen only once. Sequenced material: peripheral blood. The origin of the receptors is a woman in her sixties with acute or convalescent COVID-19.

This clone has only one observation. The chain employs TRBV28 and TRBJ1-1; 7 nucleotides agree with TRBD1. Per germline, CDR1 MDHEN and CDR2 SYDVKM. With V trimmed by 3 bases and J by 1 base, 2 bases remained unmatched. There are 14 residues in the CDR3. The CDR3 is CASSLGQRNTEAFF. As DNA, the CDR3 is TGTGCCAGCAGTTTGGGACAGCGGAACACTGAAGCTTTCTTT. Using reference TRBV28 and TRBJ1-1 for the parts outside the CDR3, the full variable domain is DVKVTQSSRYLVKRTGEKVFLECVQDMDHENMFWYRQDPGLGLRLIYFSYDVKMKEKGDIPEGYSVSREKKERFSLILESASTNQTSMYLCASSLGQRNTEAFFGQGTRLTVV.

This rearrangement joins TRBV30 to TRBJ1-6, with 8 bases matching TRBD1. The trim removed 2 bases at V and 9 bases at J, leaving 6 bases unmatched. CDR1 is GTSNPN and CDR2 is SVGIG in the germline V gene (reference sequence). CDR3 size: 14 residues. In DNA form, the CDR3 reads TGTGCCTGGAGTCCCCCAGGGGGCCTTTCACCCCTCCACTTT. It codes for CAWSPPGGLSPLHF.

This sequence joins TRBV2 and TRBJ1-5, with TRBD1 matching 8 bases. The CDR3 loop spans 14 amino acids. V gave up 6 bases and J gave up 5 bases; unmatched junction bases: 6. Germline CDR1 is SNHLY and CDR2 is FYNNEI. In DNA, the CDR3 is TGTGCCAGCAGCCCGACAGGGGTCGATCAGCCCCAGCATTTT. Protein sequence: CASSPTGVDQPQHF. The variable domain in full, completed from reference TRBV2 and TRBJ1-5, reads EPEVTQTPSHQVTQMGQEVILRCVPISNHLYFYWYRQILGQKVEFLVSFYNNEISEKSEIFDDQFSVERPDGSNFTLKIRSTKLEDSAMYFCASSPTGVDQPQHFGDGTRLSIL.

This chain connects TRBV6-1 to TRBJ2-2, with TRBD1 matching 7 bases. Germline V CDR1 and CDR2: MNHNS, SASEGT. Losses at the gene ends were 1 base for V and 0 bases for J; bases not matched to a gene: 2. The CDR3 loop spans 16 amino acids. The CDR3 here is CASSEVTGANTGELFF. As DNA, the CDR3 is TGTGCCAGCAGTGAAGTCACAGGGGCGAACACCGGGGAGCTGTTTTTT.

The chain uses TRBV29-1 and TRBJ1-1, with D uncertain. The CDR3 sequence is 15 residues long. Between the trimmed V and J ends, which lost 4 bases and 0 bases, there was a span of 15 bases. Looked up from germline, CDR1 is SQVTM and CDR2 is ANQGSEA. The CDR3 is CSVVGHLVMNTEAFF. CDR3 DNA: TGCAGCGTTGTCGGTCACCTCGTTATGAACACTGAAGCTTTCTTT.

The chain recombines TRBV27 with TRBJ2-7; 9 nucleotides agree with TRBD1. The CDR3 is made up of 15 amino acids. V shed 0 bases and J 2 bases; nucleotides not matched to a gene: 2. Germline V CDR1 and CDR2: MNHEY, SMNVEV (reference sequence). CDR3 sequence reads: CASSLSDRGAYEQYF. As DNA, the CDR3 is TGTGCCAGCAGTTTATCGGACAGGGGTGCCTACGAGCAGTACTTC.

This rearrangement joins TRBV5-1 to TRBJ2-2; the D gene is possibly TRBD1 (6 bases). This CDR3 spans 14 amino acids. Trimming removed 4 bases from V and 6 bases from J, with 13 bases in between. CDR1 is SGHRS and CDR2 is YFSETQ in the germline V gene. The CDR3 protein is CASSLQQGAGELFF. The DNA of the CDR3 is TGCGCCAGCAGCCTACAACAGGGTGCCGGGGAGCTGTTTTTT.

The chain employs TRBV6-1 and TRBJ1-6; weak D call: TRBD1 (5 bases). The CDR3 length is 14 residues. In germline, CDR1 is MNHNS, CDR2 SASEGT. With 2 bases removed from V and 10 bases from J, the gap between germline ends came to 12 bases. CDR3 nucleotide sequence: TGTGCCAGCAGTGAACGCAGGGAAGGCTCACCCCTCCACTTT. Translation gives CASSERREGSPLHF.